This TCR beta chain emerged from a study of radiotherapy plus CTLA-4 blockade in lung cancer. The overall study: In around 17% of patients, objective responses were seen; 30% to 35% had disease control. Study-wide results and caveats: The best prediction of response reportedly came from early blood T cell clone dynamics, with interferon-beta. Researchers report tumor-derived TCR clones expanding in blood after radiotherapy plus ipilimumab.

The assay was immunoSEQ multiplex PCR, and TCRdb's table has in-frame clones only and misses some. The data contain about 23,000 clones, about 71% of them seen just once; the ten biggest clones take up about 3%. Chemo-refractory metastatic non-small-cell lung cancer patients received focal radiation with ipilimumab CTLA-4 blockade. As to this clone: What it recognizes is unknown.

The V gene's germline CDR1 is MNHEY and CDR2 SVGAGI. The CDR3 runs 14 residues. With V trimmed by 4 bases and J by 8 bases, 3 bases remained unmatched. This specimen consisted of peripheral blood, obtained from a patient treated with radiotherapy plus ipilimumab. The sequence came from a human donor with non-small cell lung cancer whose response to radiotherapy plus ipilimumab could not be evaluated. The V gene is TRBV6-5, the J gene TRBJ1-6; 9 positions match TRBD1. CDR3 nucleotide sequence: TGTGCCAGCAGTTTGGACAGGGGAGATTCACCCCTCCACTTT. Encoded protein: CASSLDRGDSPLHF.